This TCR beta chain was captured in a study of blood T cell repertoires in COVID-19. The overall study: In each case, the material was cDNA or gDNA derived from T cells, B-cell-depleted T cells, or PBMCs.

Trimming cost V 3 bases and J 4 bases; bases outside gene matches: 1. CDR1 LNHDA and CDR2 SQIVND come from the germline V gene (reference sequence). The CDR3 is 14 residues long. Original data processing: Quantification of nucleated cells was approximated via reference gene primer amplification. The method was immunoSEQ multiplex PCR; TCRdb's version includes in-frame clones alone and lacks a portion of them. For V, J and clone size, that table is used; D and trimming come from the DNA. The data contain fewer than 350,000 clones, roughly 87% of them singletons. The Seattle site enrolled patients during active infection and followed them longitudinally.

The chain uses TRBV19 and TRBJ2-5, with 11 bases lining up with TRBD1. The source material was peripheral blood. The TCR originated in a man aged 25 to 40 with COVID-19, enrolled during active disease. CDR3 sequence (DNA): TGTGCCAGTAGTATGGGGACAGGGGGAGAGACCCAGTACTTC. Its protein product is CASSMGTGGETQYF.